This T cell receptor (beta chain) was sequenced for a study of cytomegalovirus exposure and HLA in healthy donors. The CDR3 runs to 16 residues. After removal of 0 bases from V and 0 bases from J, the junction contained 3 bases not matched to a gene. Germline CDR1 is MGHRA and CDR2 is YSYEKL. Study outcomes and limitations: Per a later analysis, HLA-associated TCR beta chains showed more clonal expansion than other, equally common TCR beta chains.

PCR involved 60 Vbeta and 13 Jbeta primers. The table came from immunoSEQ multiplex PCR; TCRdb's copy has only in-frame clones and leaves some out. The table has approximately 130,000 clones, approximately 80% seen once. As regards this clone: Its antigen is as yet unknown.

The J gene is TRBJ2-3, the V gene TRBV4-1; 7 bases agree with TRBD1. Specimen: PBMCs. This TCR was sampled from a man in his fifties in good health and CMV-seronegative. CDR3 nucleotides: TGCGCCAGCAGCCAAGAGACAGGGCTGAGCACAGATACGCAGTATTTT. Translating gives CASSQETGLSTDTQYF.